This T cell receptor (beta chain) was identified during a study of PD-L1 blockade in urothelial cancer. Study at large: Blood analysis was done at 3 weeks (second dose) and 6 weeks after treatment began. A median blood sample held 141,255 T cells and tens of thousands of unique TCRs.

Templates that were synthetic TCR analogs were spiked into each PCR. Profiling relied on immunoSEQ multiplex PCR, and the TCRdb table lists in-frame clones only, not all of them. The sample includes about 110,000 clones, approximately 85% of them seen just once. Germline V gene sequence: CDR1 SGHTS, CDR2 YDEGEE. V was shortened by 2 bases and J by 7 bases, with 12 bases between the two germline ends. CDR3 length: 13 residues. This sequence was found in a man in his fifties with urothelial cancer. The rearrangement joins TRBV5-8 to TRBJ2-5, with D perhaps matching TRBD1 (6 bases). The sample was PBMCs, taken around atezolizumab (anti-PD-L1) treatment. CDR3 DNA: TGTGCCAGCAGCTTCGGGACATCGGGGACCCAGTACTTC. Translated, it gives CASSFGTSGTQYF.